This TCR beta chain was found in a study of cytomegalovirus exposure and HLA in healthy donors (dated by TCRdb to the late 2010s). Study-level background: The roughly 670 repertoires of the first cohort and the approximately 110 validation repertoires were produced on the same platform, according to a later analysis. High-throughput TCR immunosequencing, statistical association of individual TCRs with disease status, and machine learning were combined to predict cytomegalovirus infection status. Along with the roughly 610-subject first cohort, a separate validation cohort of approximately 110 different subjects was used. The study was designed to test whether signatures of past pathogen exposure could be identified by cataloging public T cell receptors.

The library relied on the immunoSEQ multiplex PCR assay. On the authors' methods: A statistical classification framework was built for diagnosing cytomegalovirus status from the catalog of TCR beta chain sequences. TCRdb provides this immuneACCESS table in a form limited to in-frame rearrangements. Some clones are lacking; in checked studies, under half of them reflect an unresolved V gene, and why the rest are absent is not known. V, J and clone size are taken as reported in that table, and D and trimming were inferred from the DNA itself. Across this sample there are roughly 57,000 clones, with 93% seen only once. The ten largest clonotypes hold roughly 1.7% of the sample. General study outcomes and caveats: The validation cohort had no HLA typing available for a later analysis, so co-occurrence within that cohort was assessed over all 130 or so repertoires. Most TCR sequences were seen in very few donors, while some public TCRs were found in many individuals. In vitro tests confirmed that a few of the cytomegalovirus-associated TCR beta chains recognize cytomegalovirus antigens. In the study, 150 to 200 TCR beta chains were listed as associated with cytomegalovirus. Cytomegalovirus status was reported to be diagnosed by the classifier with high specificity and sensitivity in both the original and validation cohorts. It was suggested by the authors that the approach could potentially be generalized to other disease states and immunological phenotypes. Subsequent analysis determined that TCRs grouped into clusters in the first cohort also showed a tendency toward co-occurrence across the approximately 120 validation repertoires, and about 93% of cluster scores exceeded 0.

This clone was detected only once. Its recognized antigen is unknown. No much larger clonotype is one base removed from it; base qualities were not supplied. The germline V gene gives CDR1 as MRHNA and CDR2 as SNTAGT. The CDR3 sequence holds 17 residues, the cysteine and phenylalanine included. Only the CDR3 region is kept as DNA, spanning 51 bases read in frame from base 1. After removal of 6 bases from V and 0 bases from J, the junction retains 5 bases not matched to a gene. Donors formed part of the validation cohort, which comprised approximately 130 subjects and was distinct from the first cohort of under 750 subjects.

The specimen sequenced was PBMCs. This sequence uses TRBV6-4 and TRBJ2-2; 12 bases in between match TRBD2. This receptor was obtained from a woman between 18 and 30 years old in good health and CMV-seropositive. In nucleotide form, the sequence is TGTGCCAGCAGCTTACTAGCGGGGGGAGCGAACACCGGGGAGCTGTTTTTT. This gives the protein CASSLLAGGANTGELFF.